This T cell receptor beta chain was retrieved from a study of a mutant IDH1 vaccine in newly diagnosed glioma (TCRdb year 2021). Regarding the research as a whole: In the chemotherapy-containing groups, vaccination started alongside temozolomide cycles, whereas in patients who had radiotherapy alone it started 4-6 weeks after radiotherapy. Of the 30 or so patients who were treated, 62.5% were male and around 38% were female, and the mean age was around 41 years. Prior to enrollment, patients had been given standard therapy consisting of radiotherapy alone, temozolomide alone, or radiochemotherapy with temozolomide, with the combination given to most patients. The week-35 safety follow-up was designated visit V12, and the week-47 end of study was designated visit V13. Six visits were used for peripheral blood collection: V03 (baseline), V05, V07, V10, V12 and V13. For exploratory analyses, longitudinal TCRB deep sequencing was carried out in roughly 23 treated patients wherever samples were available.

Explained via the paper, the time point label denotes: week 35, safety follow-up. Each vaccine dose, consisting of 300 ug of a 20-mer mutant IDH1 peptide in Montanide, was administered subcutaneously with topical imiquimod. Across visits V03 through V10, patients got a total of eight vaccinations, given in weeks 1, 3, 5, 7, 11, 15, 19 and 23. All donors had newly diagnosed IDH1-mutant astrocytomas of WHO grade 3 or 4 that showed loss of nuclear ATRX. The samples were drawn from NOA16, a multicentre, single-arm, open-label phase I trial in Germany that tested a mutant IDH1 peptide vaccine in humans for the first time. Genomic DNA for TCRB sequencing was isolated from EDTA blood with the DNeasy Blood and Tissue Kit. Beyond this particular receptor, the publication reports: Pseudoprogression seemed to be unrelated to changes in the top peripheral T cell clonotypes found by TCRB sequencing. Across multiple MHC alleles, vaccine-induced immune responses were seen in 90% to 95% of patients. PBMC samples for TCRB deep sequencing were selected based on availability. The authors stated that sample limitations prevented analyses of patient blood samples from being reproduced.

As regards this clone: Its antigen is still unknown. The record has no base qualities; no much larger clone is one base away.

Based on the germline V gene, the CDR1 and CDR2 sequences are SQVTM and ANQGSEA. V is cut back by 7 bases and J by 9 bases, with 11 bases in the junction unmatched. The CDR3 spans 14 residues, from the cysteine through the phenylalanine. Just the 42-base CDR3 DNA is kept, in frame starting at base 1. Libraries were made using the immunoSEQ multiplex PCR assay. Rearranged TCR beta chain sequences were amplified using the hsTCRB Kit according to the manufacturer's protocol. TCRB libraries were sequenced on an Illumina MiSeq. In the original analysis: The kit vendor's proprietary platform handled demultiplexing, trimming and gene mapping. TCRdb's version of the immuneACCESS table is confined to in-frame rearrangements and falls short of the full clone set. An unresolved V gene accounts for under half of the shortfall where checked; the remainder is of unknown origin. The V and J calls and clone size are taken from that table; D and trimming were inferred from the DNA. For this sample there are 25,000 to 30,000 clones; under 80% appear just once. The ten largest make up more than 6.5% of the sample.

Recombination joined TRBV29-1 with TRBJ2-1, and TRBD2 aligns with 11 junction nucleotides. The material sequenced was PBMCs, taken from a glioma patient whose treatment included an IDH1 peptide vaccine. The TCR was taken from a man over 45 with glioma. Read as DNA, the sequence is TGCAGCGCCGGACTAGCGGGTAGGTTCGTTGAGCAGTTCTTC. Translated, this is CSAGLAGRFVEQFF.